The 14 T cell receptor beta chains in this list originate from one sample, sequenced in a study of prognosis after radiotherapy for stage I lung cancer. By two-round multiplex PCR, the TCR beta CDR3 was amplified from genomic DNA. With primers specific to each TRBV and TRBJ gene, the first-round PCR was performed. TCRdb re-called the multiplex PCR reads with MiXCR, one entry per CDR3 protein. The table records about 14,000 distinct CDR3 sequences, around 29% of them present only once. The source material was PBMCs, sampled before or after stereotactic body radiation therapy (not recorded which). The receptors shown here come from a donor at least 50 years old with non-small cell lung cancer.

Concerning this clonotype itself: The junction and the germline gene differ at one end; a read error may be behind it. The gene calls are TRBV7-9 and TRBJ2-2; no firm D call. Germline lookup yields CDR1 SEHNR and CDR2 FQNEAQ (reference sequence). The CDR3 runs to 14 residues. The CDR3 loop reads CASSLEPKTGELFF. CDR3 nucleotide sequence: TGTGCCAGCAGCTTAGAACCGAAAACCGGAGAGCTGTTTTTT.

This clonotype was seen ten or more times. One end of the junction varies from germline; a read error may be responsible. The CDR3 spells CVSSYDGENEKLFF. Here the CDR3 DNA reads TGTGTCAGCAGTTACGACGGAGAAAATGAAAAACTGTTTTTT. The chain carries TRBV6-2 or TRBV6-3 and TRBJ1-4; D not resolved. This CDR3 is built from 14 residues. Per germline, CDR1 MNHEY and CDR2 SVGEGT.

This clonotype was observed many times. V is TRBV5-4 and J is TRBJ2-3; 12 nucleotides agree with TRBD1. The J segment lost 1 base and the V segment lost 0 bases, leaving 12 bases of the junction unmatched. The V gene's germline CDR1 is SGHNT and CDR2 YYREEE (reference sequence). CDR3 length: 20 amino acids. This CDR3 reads CASSLGFRDRGREGTDTQYF. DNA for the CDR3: TGTGCCAGCAGCTTGGGGTTTCGGGACAGGGGGCGAGAGGGCACAGATACGCAGTATTTT.

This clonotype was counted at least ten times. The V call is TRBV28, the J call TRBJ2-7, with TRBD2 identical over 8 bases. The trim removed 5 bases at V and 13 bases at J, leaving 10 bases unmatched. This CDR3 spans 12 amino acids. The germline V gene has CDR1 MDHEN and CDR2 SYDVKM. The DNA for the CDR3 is TGTGCCAGCAGTCAAACCGGGACTAGAACTTACTTC. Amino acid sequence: CASSQTGTRTYF. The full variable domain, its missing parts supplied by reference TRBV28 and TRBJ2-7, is DVKVTQSSRYLVKRTGEKVFLECVQDMDHENMFWYRQDPGLGLRLIYFSYDVKMKEKGDIPEGYSVSREKKERFSLILESASTNQTSMYLCASSQTGTRTYFGPGTRLTVT.

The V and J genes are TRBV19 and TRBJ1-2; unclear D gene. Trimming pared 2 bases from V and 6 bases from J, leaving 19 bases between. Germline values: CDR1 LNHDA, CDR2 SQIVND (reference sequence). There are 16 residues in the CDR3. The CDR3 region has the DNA TGTGCCAGTAGTATACAGAGGAGCTACTCAAGGGATGGCTACACCTTC. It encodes CASSIQRSYSRDGYTF.

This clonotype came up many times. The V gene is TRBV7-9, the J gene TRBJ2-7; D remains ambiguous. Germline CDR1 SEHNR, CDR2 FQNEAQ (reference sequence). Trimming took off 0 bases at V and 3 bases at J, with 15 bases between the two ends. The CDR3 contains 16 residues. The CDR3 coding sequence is TGTGCCAGCAGCTTAGCGCGTACGACGATAAACTACGAGCAGTACTTC. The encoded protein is CASSLARTTINYEQYF. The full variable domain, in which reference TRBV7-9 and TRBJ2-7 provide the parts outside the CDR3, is DTGVSQNPRHKITKRGQNVTFRCDPISEHNRLYWYRQTLGQGPEFLTYFQNEAQLEKSRLLSDRFSAERPKGSFSTLEIQRTEQGDSAMYLCASSLARTTINYEQYFGPGTRLTVT.

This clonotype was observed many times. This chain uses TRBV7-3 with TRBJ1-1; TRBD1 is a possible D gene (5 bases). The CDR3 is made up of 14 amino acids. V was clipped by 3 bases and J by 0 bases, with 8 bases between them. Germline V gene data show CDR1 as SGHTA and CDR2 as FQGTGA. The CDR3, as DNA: TGTGCCAGCAGCTTGGGGGGAGTGAACACTGAAGCTTTCTTT. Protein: CASSLGGVNTEAFF.

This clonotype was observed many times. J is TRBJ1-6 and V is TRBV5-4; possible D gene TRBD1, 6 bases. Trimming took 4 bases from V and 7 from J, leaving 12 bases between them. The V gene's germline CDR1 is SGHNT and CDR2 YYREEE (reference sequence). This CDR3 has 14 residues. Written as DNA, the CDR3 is TGTGCCAGCAGCAGAGGACAGAAAAATTCACCCCTCCACTTT. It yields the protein CASSRGQKNSPLHF.

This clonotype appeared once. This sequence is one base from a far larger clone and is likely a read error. CDR3 loop: CASSLECGPRTPQHF. CDR3 nucleotide sequence: TGTGCCAGCAGCTTAGAGTGTGGCCCACGGACCCCCCAGCATTTT. The V call is TRBV7-9, the J call TRBJ1-5; D not certain. The CDR3 loop spans 15 amino acids. Trimming shortened V by 1 base and J by 10 bases, and 17 bases separated the two germline ends. Germline CDR1 reads SEHNR; CDR2 reads FQNEAQ (reference sequence).

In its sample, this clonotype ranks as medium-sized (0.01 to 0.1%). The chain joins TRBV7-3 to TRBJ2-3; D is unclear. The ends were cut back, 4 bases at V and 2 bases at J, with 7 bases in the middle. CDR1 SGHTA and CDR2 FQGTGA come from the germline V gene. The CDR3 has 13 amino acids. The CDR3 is CASSSHSTDTQYF. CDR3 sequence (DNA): TGTGCCAGCAGCTCTCATTCCACAGATACGCAGTATTTT. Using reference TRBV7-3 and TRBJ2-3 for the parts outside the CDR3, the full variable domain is GAGVSQTPSNKVTEKGKYVELRCDPISGHTALYWYRQSLGQGPEFLIYFQGTGAADDSGLPNDRFFAVRPEGSVSTLKIQRTERGDSAVYLCASSSHSTDTQYFGPGTRLTVL.

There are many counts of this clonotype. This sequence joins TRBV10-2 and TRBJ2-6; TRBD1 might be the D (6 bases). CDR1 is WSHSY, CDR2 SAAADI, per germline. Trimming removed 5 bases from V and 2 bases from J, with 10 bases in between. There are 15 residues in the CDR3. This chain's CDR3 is CASSISGAGANVLTF. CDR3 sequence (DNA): TGCGCCAGCAGTATTTCAGGGGCTGGGGCCAACGTCCTGACTTTC.

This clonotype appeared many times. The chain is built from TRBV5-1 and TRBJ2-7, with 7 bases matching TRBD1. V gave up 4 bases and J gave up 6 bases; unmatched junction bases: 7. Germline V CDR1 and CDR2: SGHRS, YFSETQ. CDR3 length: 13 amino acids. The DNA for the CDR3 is TGCGCCAGCAGCCCGCCGAGGGGGCTCGAGCAGTACTTC. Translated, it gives CASSPPRGLEQYF.

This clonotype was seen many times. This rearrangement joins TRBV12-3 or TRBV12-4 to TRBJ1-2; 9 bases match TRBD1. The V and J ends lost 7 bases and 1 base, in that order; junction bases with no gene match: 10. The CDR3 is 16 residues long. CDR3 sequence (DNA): TGTGCCAGCACCCTTGCGGGGACAGGGAGTAACTATGGCTACACCTTC. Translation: CASTLAGTGSNYGYTF.

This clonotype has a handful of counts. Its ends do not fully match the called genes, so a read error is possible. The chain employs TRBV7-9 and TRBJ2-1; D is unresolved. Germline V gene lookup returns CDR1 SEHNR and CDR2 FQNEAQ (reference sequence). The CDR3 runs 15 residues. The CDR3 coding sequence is TGTGCTAGCATCCCCCTAACCGCTAGGTCTGGGGAGCAGTTCTTC. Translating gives CASIPLTARSGEQFF.